This TCR beta chain is from a study of shared clonotypes between healthy human individuals. This table comes from immunoSEQ multiplex PCR, and its TCRdb copy is limited to in-frame clones, with some not included. Among 1.5 million to 2.5 million clones listed, about 95% were seen once. Losses at the gene ends were 2 bases for V and 5 bases for J; bases not matched to a gene: 12. The CDR3 spans 16 residues. The V gene's germline CDR1 is SGHRS and CDR2 YFSETQ. Only CD45RO-negative cells positively selected for CCR7 counted as naive CD8 cells, so terminally differentiated effector memory CD45RA+ cells were excluded.

The receptor's source is a man between 18 and 29 years old in good health. The rearrangement uses TRBV5-1 and TRBJ2-5, with 7 bases identical to TRBD1. Sample: naive CD8+ T cells sorted from blood. The chain's CDR3 is CASSFTGVGPEETQYF. CDR3 coding DNA: TGCGCCAGCAGCTTTACAGGGGTCGGGCCTGAGGAGACCCAGTACTTC.